One T cell receptor beta chain is described in this entry. This may stem from a read error, because a much larger clone lies one nucleotide away. This sample stems from a study of blood T cells in healthy people across ages. The CDR3 totals 14 residues. The germline CDR1 and CDR2 sequences are SGHRS and YFSETQ. Primers used in a second PCR of about 7 to 12 cycles were a sample-barcoded 5' primer and a J-beta primer mix. TCRdb used MiXCR to reprocess the 5' RACE reads, holding one entry per CDR3 protein. Of 800,000 to 950,000 distinct CDR3 sequences listed, 29% are singletons. These sequences were also reported in another study, on T cells of mothers and their children.

The sample taken for sequencing was blood. The rearrangement joins TRBV5-1 to TRBJ1-2, with D hard to call. This TCR was recovered from a woman aged 40 to 50 in good health. CDR3 sequence reads: CTSSSEIANYGYTF. The CDR3 nucleotides are TGCACCAGCAGCTCCGAAATAGCTAACTATGGCTACACCTTC.